Listed below are T cell receptor beta chains from one sample, sequenced in a study of vaccination and CD4 T cells after COVID-19. TCRdb analysed the PCR reads with MiXCR anew, one entry per CDR3 protein. The sample has 15,000 to 20,000 distinct CDR3 sequences; roughly 55% are singletons. For these TCRs, the target antigens are not known. The sample consisted of CD4+ T cells from blood, cultured in vitro, taken before SARS-CoV-2 vaccination. The source is a human donor who had recovered from COVID-19. The CDR3 runs from the conserved cysteine through the conserved F or W. The D gene is left open where the match is weak. A clone size is listed for some rows: how often the clone was seen (once, few, many), or a class if it is expanded.

d_gene,j_gene,abundance,v_gene,CDR3aa,CDR3nt
-,TRBJ1-6,-,TRBV27,CASSFMRNSPLHF,TGTGCCAGCAGTTTTATGAGGAATTCACCCCTCCACTTT
-,TRBJ2-2,-,TRBV4-1,CASSQGEAEKWNTGELFF,TGCGCCAGCAGCCAAGGAGAGGCAGAAAAGTGGAACACCGGGGAGCTGTTTTTT
-,TRBJ1-6,few,TRBV20-1,CSARGGFNSPLHF,TGCAGTGCTAGAGGAGGGTTTAATTCACCCCTCCACTTT
-,TRBJ2-5,-,TRBV24-1,CATSGRDTRKETQYF,TGTGCCACCAGTGGTAGGGACACTCGAAAGGAGACCCAGTACTTC
TRBD2,TRBJ2-2,-,TRBV20-1,CSARDLRGGVGTGELFF,TGCAGTGCTAGAGATCTTCGGGGGGGCGTGGGCACCGGGGAGCTGTTTTTT
TRBD1,TRBJ1-2,few,TRBV9,CASSGRTGANYGYTF,TGTGCCAGCAGCGGACGGACAGGGGCGAACTATGGCTACACCTTC
-,TRBJ1-5,-,TRBV7-8,CASSSADRLNQPQHF,TGTGCCAGCAGCTCCGCGGACAGACTTAATCAGCCCCAGCATTTT
-,TRBJ1-2,few,TRBV7-2,CASSFFSSVKKGGYTF,TGTGCCAGCAGCTTTTTTTCCAGTGTTAAGAAAGGGGGCTACACCTTC
TRBD2,TRBJ2-5,-,TRBV10-3,CAISLVRGERETQYF,TGTGCCATCAGTCTTGTTCGGGGGGAGCGAGAGACCCAGTACTTC
TRBD1,TRBJ1-2,few,TRBV18,CASSPTGAGYTF,TGTGCCAGCTCACCGACAGGGGCTGGCTACACCTTC
TRBD2,TRBJ2-1,few,TRBV20-1,CSSYSGSPYNEQFF,TGCAGTTCCTATAGCGGGAGCCCTTACAATGAGCAGTTCTTC
-,TRBJ1-5,-,TRBV19,CASSIRGAGNQPQHF,TGTGCCAGTAGTATAAGGGGGGCCGGCAATCAGCCCCAGCATTTT
-,TRBJ2-3,once,TRBV7-2,CASSPASNTQYF,TGTGCCAGCAGCCCCGCATCGAATACGCAGTATTTT
TRBD1,TRBJ1-5,few,TRBV6-2/TRBV6-3,CASAGQGNSGNQPQHF,TGTGCCAGCGCGGGACAGGGGAATAGTGGCAATCAGCCCCAGCATTTT
-,TRBJ1-2,-,TRBV19,CASSIVATPRDYTF,TGTGCCAGTAGTATAGTAGCGACCCCAAGGGACTACACCTTC
-,TRBJ1-3,-,TRBV6-5,CASSWGDSPRGNTIYF,TGTGCCAGCAGTTGGGGTGACTCCCCCAGAGGAAACACCATATATTTT
TRBD1,TRBJ2-5,-,TRBV6-1,CASSQTGGIQYF,TGTGCCAGCAGTCAGACAGGGGGCATCCAGTACTTC
-,TRBJ1-6,-,TRBV25-1,CASSESRDALTPLHF,TGTGCCAGCAGTGAATCCCGGGACGCCTTAACACCCCTCCACTTT
-,TRBJ1-4,-,TRBV21-1,CASSKVGGWGTNEKLFF,TGTGCCAGCAGCAAAGTGGGAGGGTGGGGAACTAATGAAAAACTGTTTTTT
-,TRBJ1-5,-,TRBV6-1,CASTWTARYSNQPQHF,TGTGCCAGCACCTGGACAGCGAGATATAGCAATCAGCCCCAGCATTTT
-,TRBJ1-4,once,TRBV11-3,CASSIGTEPTNEKLFF,TGTGCCAGCAGCATCGGGACGGAACCAACTAATGAAAAACTGTTTTTT
-,TRBJ1-3,-,TRBV27,CASRRDLGGNTIYF,TGTGCCAGTAGAAGAGACCTTGGAGGAAACACCATATATTTT
-,TRBJ2-7,-,TRBV6-5,CASSYGPLLDEQYF,TGTGCCAGCAGTTACGGGCCCCTGTTGGACGAGCAGTACTTC
-,TRBJ2-5,few,TRBV11-2,CASSLVLEETQYF,TGTGCCAGCAGCTTAGTTTTGGAAGAGACCCAGTACTTC
TRBD2,TRBJ2-5,-,TRBV19,CASSRSPGLADNYGKQTQYF,TGTGCCAGTAGTAGGAGCCCGGGGCTAGCGGATAATTACGGGAAACAGACCCAGTACTTC
-,TRBJ2-4,-,TRBV20-1,CRADYRKDIQYF,TGCAGGGCCGACTACCGCAAGGACATTCAGTACTTC